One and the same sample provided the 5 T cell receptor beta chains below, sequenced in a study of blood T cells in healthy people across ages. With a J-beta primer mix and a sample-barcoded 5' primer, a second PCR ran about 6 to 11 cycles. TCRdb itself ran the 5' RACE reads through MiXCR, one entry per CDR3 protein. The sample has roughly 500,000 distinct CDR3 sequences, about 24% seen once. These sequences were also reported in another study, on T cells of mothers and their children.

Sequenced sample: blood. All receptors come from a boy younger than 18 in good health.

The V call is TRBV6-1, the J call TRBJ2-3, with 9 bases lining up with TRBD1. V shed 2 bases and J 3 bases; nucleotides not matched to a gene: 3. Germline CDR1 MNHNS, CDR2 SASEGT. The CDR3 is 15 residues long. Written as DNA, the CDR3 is TGTGCCAGCAGTGAACTGGACAGGGGAACAGATACGCAGTATTTT. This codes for CASSELDRGTDTQYF.

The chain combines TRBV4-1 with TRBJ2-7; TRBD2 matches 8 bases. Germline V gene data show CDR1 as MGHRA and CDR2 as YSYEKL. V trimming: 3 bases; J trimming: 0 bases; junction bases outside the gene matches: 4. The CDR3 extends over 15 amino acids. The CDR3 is CASSHTSGYSYEQYF. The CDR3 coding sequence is TGCGCCAGCAGCCACACTAGCGGTTACTCCTACGAGCAGTACTTC.

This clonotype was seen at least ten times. Here the CDR3 DNA reads TGTGCCAGCAGTCACAGCTCCCCTTCGAACACCGGGGAGCTGTTTTTT. Translation: CASSHSSPSNTGELFF. The chain recombines TRBV6-2 or TRBV6-3 with TRBJ2-2, with D hard to call. Germline V gene sequence: CDR1 MNHEY, CDR2 SVGEGT. The CDR3 covers 16 residues. V lost 5 bases and J 0 bases, leaving 13 bases between the germline ends.

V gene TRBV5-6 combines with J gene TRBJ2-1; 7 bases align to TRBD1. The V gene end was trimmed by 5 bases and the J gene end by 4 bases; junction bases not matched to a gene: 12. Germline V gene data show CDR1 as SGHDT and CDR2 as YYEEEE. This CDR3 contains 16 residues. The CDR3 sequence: CASSRDSHIAYNEQFF. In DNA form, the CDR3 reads TGTGCCAGCAGTCGGGACAGCCACATCGCTTACAATGAGCAGTTCTTC.

CDR3 DNA sequence: TGCAGTGCTACTCAGGGCAGGGAACCAGGTACGCAGTATTTT. Residues: CSATQGREPGTQYF. V and J are TRBV20-1 and TRBJ2-3; a weak D match, TRBD1 (5 bases). The CDR3 loop spans 14 amino acids. V lost 4 bases and J lost 8, with 19 bases in between. Per germline, CDR1 DFQATT and CDR2 SNEGSKA (reference sequence).